Shown below are 23 T cell receptor beta chains from a single sample sequenced in a study of technical replicates of blood from several donors. Data came from immunoSEQ multiplex PCR; TCRdb stores just in-frame clones and leaves some out. The sample lists under 95,000 clones; roughly 98% were seen once. What was sequenced was T cells isolated from PBMCs. These receptors all stem from a human donor in good health.

The gene calls are TRBV5-1 and TRBJ1-1, with 11 bases that match TRBD1. The trim removed 4 bases at V and 1 base at J, leaving 9 bases unmatched. This CDR3 spans 17 amino acids. In germline, CDR1 is SGHRS, CDR2 YFSETQ. The DNA for the CDR3 is TGCGCCAGCAGCATAGGGACAGGGGGTTTAGGGAACACTGAAGCTTTCTTT. Translation: CASSIGTGGLGNTEAFF.

In its sample, this clone was seen once. The genes are TRBV27 and TRBJ2-7, with D possibly matching TRBD1 (5 bases). The CDR3 has 13 amino acids. The germline V gene encodes CDR1 MNHEY and CDR2 SMNVEV (reference sequence). Trimming took 9 bases from V and 0 from J, leaving 12 bases between them. This chain's CDR3 is CASSLRGSYEQYF. The DNA of the CDR3 is TGTGCCAGTTCCTTAAGGGGCTCCTACGAGCAGTACTTC.

V gene TRBV7-9 combines with J gene TRBJ2-3, with 13 positions matching TRBD2. With V trimmed by 5 bases and J by 6 bases, 5 bases remained unmatched. Germline V gives CDR1 SEHNR, CDR2 FQNEAQ (reference sequence). The CDR3 is 15 amino acids. CDR3 residues: CASSQLAGGGDTQYF. DNA of the CDR3: TGTGCCAGCAGCCAACTAGCGGGGGGGGGTGATACGCAGTATTTT.

This chain uses TRBV10-3 with TRBJ1-6; D is undetermined. V was shortened by 11 bases and J by 0 bases, with 14 bases between the two germline ends. This CDR3 is built from 15 residues. Germline values: CDR1 ENHRY, CDR2 SYGVKD. The CDR3 sequence is CASQNPSSYNSPLHF. CDR3 DNA: TGTGCCTCCCAAAACCCCAGCTCCTATAATTCACCCCTCCACTTT.

The chain carries TRBV5-1 and TRBJ1-2; weak D call: TRBD1 (5 bases). The germline gives CDR1 SGHRS, CDR2 YFSETQ. Trimming took off 0 bases at V and 12 bases at J, with 15 bases between the two ends. This CDR3 spans 13 amino acids. CDR3 bases: TGCGCCAGCAGCTTGGACAGGCCGTTGATGAACACCTTC. Its translation: CASSLDRPLMNTF.

This chain connects TRBV5-1 to TRBJ2-1; TRBD2 is a possible D gene (5 bases). The length of the CDR3 is 14 residues. The germline gives CDR1 SGHRS, CDR2 YFSETQ. With 0 bases removed from V and 5 bases from J, the gap between germline ends came to 9 bases. The CDR3 region has the DNA TGCGCCAGCAGCTTGGGTAGCGAAGACAATGAGCAGTTCTTC. This codes for CASSLGSEDNEQFF.

This clone has a single count. The CDR3 protein is CASSESQANEQYF. The CDR3 DNA reads TGTGCCAGCAGTGAATCCCAGGCCAACGAGCAGTACTTC. The chain recombines TRBV2 with TRBJ2-7; D remains ambiguous. Deletions cut 2 bases from V and 5 bases from J, with 10 bases between. CDR3 length equals 13 residues. CDR1 is SNHLY, CDR2 FYNNEI, per germline.

The genes are TRBV28 and TRBJ1-5; no firm D call. The length of the CDR3 is 14 residues. Germline loops: CDR1 MDHEN, CDR2 SYDVKM. The V end was cut by 2 bases, the J end by 4 bases, with 9 bases between. DNA of the CDR3: TGTGCCAGCAGTTTACTTCGACTTAATCAGCCCCAGCATTTT. It encodes CASSLLRLNQPQHF. The full variable domain, rest sourced from reference TRBV28 and TRBJ1-5, is DVKVTQSSRYLVKRTGEKVFLECVQDMDHENMFWYRQDPGLGLRLIYFSYDVKMKEKGDIPEGYSVSREKKERFSLILESASTNQTSMYLCASSLLRLNQPQHFGDGTRLSIL.

The J gene is TRBJ1-1, the V gene TRBV12-2; TRBD1 reflects the table's D call only, with no check against the DNA. TRBV12-2 is recorded as a pseudogene. The CDR3 sequence is 14 residues long. CDR3 bases: TGTGCAAGTCGACCCGGGACAGGCAGCACTGAAGCTTTCTTT. Amino acids: CASRPGTGSTEAFF.

The genes are TRBV18 and TRBJ2-3, with TRBD2 matching 12 bases. Germline V gives CDR1 KGHSH, CDR2 LQKENI. The CDR3 extends over 15 amino acids. The trim removed 4 bases at V and 3 bases at J, leaving 2 bases unmatched. The CDR3 is CASSRGTSGTDTQYF. As DNA, the CDR3 is TGTGCCAGCTCACGAGGGACTAGCGGGACAGATACGCAGTATTTT.

The genes are TRBV6-1 and TRBJ2-2, with D possibly being TRBD1 (5 bases). With 7 bases removed from V and 6 bases from J, the gap between germline ends came to 15 bases. Germline values: CDR1 MNHNS, CDR2 SASEGT. The CDR3 is made up of 14 amino acids. CDR3 in DNA: TGTGCCAGCACTTTTCTCAGGGTTTCCGGGGAGCTGTTTTTT. It is translated as CASTFLRVSGELFF.

The J gene is TRBJ1-2, the V gene TRBV7-9; a possible D gene is TRBD1 (5 bases). Germline V gene data show CDR1 as SEHNR and CDR2 as FQNEAQ (reference sequence). The CDR3 is 13 amino acids. V was shortened by 1 base and J by 8 bases, with 11 bases between the two germline ends. CDR3 nucleotides: TGTGCCAGCAGCTTAGGGCAGGGTGGCGGCTACACCTTC. Protein sequence: CASSLGQGGGYTF.

The chain couples TRBV27 to TRBJ2-3, with D possibly matching TRBD2 (6 bases). Germline V lookup: CDR1 MNHEY, CDR2 SMNVEV (reference sequence). This CDR3 is built from 15 residues. V was clipped by 0 bases and J by 2 bases, with 9 bases between them. The CDR3 region has the DNA TGTGCCAGCAGTTTATCTAGCGGACCCACAGATACGCAGTATTTT. Translation gives CASSLSSGPTDTQYF.

This chain links TRBV4-1 with TRBJ1-2; 10 bases are shared with TRBD1. Trimming took 5 bases from V and 0 from J; bases not matched to a gene: 15. The germline gives CDR1 MGHRA, CDR2 YSYEKL. The CDR3 runs 19 residues. As DNA, the CDR3 is TGCGCCAGCAGCAGAGATGACAGGGGGCCCGGGATAACTAACTATGGCTACACCTTC. Protein sequence: CASSRDDRGPGITNYGYTF.

The rearrangement uses TRBV9 and TRBJ2-7; 11 nucleotides agree with TRBD2. The germline CDR1 and CDR2 sequences are SGDLS and YYNGEE. Germline trimming cut 0 bases from V and 6 bases from J; bases unmatched to any gene: 2. The CDR3 spans 14 residues. The chain's CDR3 is CASSVGLAGSEQYF. The CDR3 DNA is TGTGCCAGCAGCGTAGGACTAGCGGGAAGCGAGCAGTACTTC.

V is TRBV4-1 and J is TRBJ1-4; 10 bases are shared with TRBD1. CDR1 MGHRA and CDR2 YSYEKL come from the germline V gene. The CDR3 totals 20 residues. J lost 6 bases, V lost 1 base, and 17 bases had no gene match. The CDR3 loop is CASSQVLSDRGFLVDEKLFF. In DNA, the CDR3 is TGCGCCAGCAGCCAAGTCCTCTCGGACAGGGGGTTTCTAGTGGATGAAAAACTGTTTTTT.

The gene calls are TRBV2 and TRBJ1-1; 8 bases align to TRBD1. J was trimmed by 1 base and V by 6 bases; bases with no gene match: 4. This CDR3 has 14 amino acids. Germline values: CDR1 SNHLY, CDR2 FYNNEI. CDR3 protein: CASRQTGANTEAFF. Written as DNA, the CDR3 is TGTGCCAGCAGACAGACAGGGGCGAACACTGAAGCTTTCTTT.

The J gene is TRBJ2-7, the V gene TRBV15, with a possible D match to TRBD1 (6 bases). Germline values: CDR1 LNHNV, CDR2 YYDKDF (reference sequence). This CDR3 comprises 15 residues. Between the trimmed V and J ends, which lost 0 bases and 2 bases, there was a span of 11 bases. The CDR3 loop reads CATSRDRDTTYEQYF. In DNA, the CDR3 is TGTGCCACCAGCAGAGATCGGGACACAACCTACGAGCAGTACTTC.

This chain uses TRBV28 with TRBJ1-5; perhaps TRBD1 as D (5 bases). Trimming pared 4 bases from V and 2 bases from J, leaving 18 bases between. The CDR3 consists of 17 residues. Germline V lookup: CDR1 MDHEN, CDR2 SYDVKM. The CDR3 DNA follows: TGTGCCAGCAGTTCCTCGTCAGCAGGGCCTCGCAATCAGCCCCAGCATTTT. Its translation: CASSSSSAGPRNQPQHF.

V and J are TRBV7-6 and TRBJ1-1; D is uncertain. The V end was cut by 1 base, the J end by 3 bases, with 9 bases between. Germline assignment: CDR1 SGHVS and CDR2 FNYEAQ. This CDR3 region has 14 residues. The CDR3: CASSLVSFDTEAFF. The CDR3 coding sequence is TGTGCCAGCAGCTTAGTAAGCTTCGACACTGAAGCTTTCTTT.

The rearrangement links TRBV11-2 to TRBJ1-4, with no clear D. The CDR3 is 15 amino acids. Germline CDR1 SGHAT, CDR2 FQNNGV. The germline V and J ends were trimmed by 5 bases and 5 bases, with 15 bases remaining between them. CDR3: CASSLRRSGNEKLFF. The CDR3 DNA reads as TGTGCCAGCAGCCTTAGGCGGTCGGGAAATGAAAAACTGTTTTTT.

The chain has TRBV6-1 and TRBJ1-5, with 9 bases fitting TRBD1. CDR3 size: 15 residues. Looked up from germline, CDR1 is MNHNS and CDR2 is SASEGT. The trim removed 7 bases at V and 8 bases at J, leaving 12 bases unmatched. CDR3 residues: CASKGDRVVWEPQHF. The CDR3 region has the DNA TGTGCCAGCAAAGGGGACAGGGTGGTTTGGGAGCCCCAGCATTTT.

The chain recombines TRBV30 with TRBJ1-1, with D maybe TRBD1 (6 bases). The V end was cut by 0 bases, the J end by 6 bases, with 11 bases between. This CDR3 region has 13 residues. In germline, CDR1 is GTSNPN, CDR2 SVGIG (reference sequence). The CDR3 region is CAWSVTSGAEAFF. In DNA, the CDR3 is TGTGCCTGGAGTGTAACGTCAGGGGCTGAAGCTTTCTTT.